This T cell receptor (beta chain) was captured by sequencing in a study of cytomegalovirus exposure and HLA in healthy donors. Study-level information: In an earlier analysis, 95 million to 140 million unique TCR beta sequences were found from about 180 million T cells.

PCR employed 60 Vbeta and 13 Jbeta primers. The protocol was immunoSEQ multiplex PCR, while the TCRdb copy is restricted to in-frame clones and leaves out a portion. The ten most abundant clones cover more than 0.75% of a sample with 200,000 to 250,000 clones. In germline, CDR1 is SGDLS, CDR2 YYNGEE. The V end was cut by 4 bases, the J end by 0 bases, with 5 bases between. This CDR3 region has 13 residues. The chain uses TRBV9 and TRBJ2-1; D uncertain. Specimen: PBMCs. This TCR was recovered from a young woman in good health and CMV-seropositive. CDR3 nucleotides: TGTGCCAGCAGCAGCACCTCCTACAATGAGCAGTTCTTC. Translation: CASSSTSYNEQFF.